The entry below describes one TCR beta chain. Its target antigen remains unknown. The input lacks base qualities; no much larger clone sits a single base away. For TCRbeta CDR3 sequencing, genomic DNA from the sorted cells was extracted using the QIAGEN DNeasy Blood and Tissue Kit. Through immunoSEQ, high-throughput TCRbeta CDR3 sequencing was done commercially, including PCR amplification with internal controls and bias correction. In the source study's methods: Unique productive TCRbeta sequences were defined by CDR3 nucleotide sequence when primers matched and otherwise by CDR3 amino acid sequence together with Vbeta and Jbeta genes. To correct for sorting error, sequences found in more than one sorted population at a frequency ratio of 2:1 or less were discarded, and the remaining shared sequences were assigned to the population with the higher frequency. A sequence counted as donor-reactive if, in CFSE-low cells, the sequence had a frequency of at least 0.01% and was expanded at least 5-fold compared with unstimulated cells. Repertoire divergence was quantified by Jensen-Shannon divergence calculated from the top 100 TCRbeta sequences ranked by frequency. For samples with multiple sequencing runs, sorting error was corrected separately for each run before the runs were pooled. The source is immuneACCESS, and TCRdb retained only in-frame sequences with V and J called. Part of the clones is not carried over; for the studies checked, unresolved V genes explain less than half of this, and the remainder is unexplained. V and J calls and clone size are copied from that table; D and trimming were computed from the DNA. The sample includes some 66,000 clones, with 92% observed a single time. Jointly, the top ten make up 11% of the sample.

Reading from cysteine to phenylalanine, the CDR3 counts 17 amino acids. Of all the DNA, just the CDR3 is kept, 51 bases in frame from base 1. V trim: 1 base; J trim: 8 bases; unmatched bases: 11. The germline V gene provides CDR1 LGHNA and CDR2 YNFKEQ. This record comes from a study of Tregs in tolerant kidney transplant recipients (dated by TCRdb to the late 2010s). Describing the broader study: Related donors were used in the transplants with nonmyeloablative bone marrow transplantation, and mixed chimerism was transient in the human trials. The study used TCRbeta sequencing to identify donor-specific regulatory T cells before combined kidney and bone marrow transplantation, then tracked those cells after transplant.

The time point label for this specimen denotes: blood sample drawn before combined kidney and bone marrow transplant. Thawed PBMCs were FACS-sorted into unstimulated Tregs (CD4+CD25+CD127-), CD4+ non-Tregs (CD4+CD25-), CD4 cells and CD8 cells. Several combined kidney and bone marrow transplant recipients from the ITN036ST trial were included as patients, and samples were available only from these trial subjects. Healthy control blood was processed by Ficoll density gradient to PBMCs and cryopreserved; patient PBMCs were collected before and after transplant. Results and caveats for the whole study, not just this receptor: Donor-specific Treg expansion was found to exceed global Treg expansion in tolerant patients, suggesting antigen-driven rather than nonspecific expansion. The study was constrained by small patient numbers, and validation of the findings is required in larger populations and under other immunosuppression protocols. Expanding Tregs with activated donor B cells appeared to identify the most biologically relevant and donor-specific TCRbeta repertoire. Biological reproducibility was not examined directly, but technical replication error appeared to be minimal. For some patients, the PCR primers changed as time went on, which meant samples from those patients could not be compared with one another at the nucleotide level.

The material was CD8+ T cells from blood, obtained before the transplant. This chain is built from TRBV4-2 and TRBJ2-1; 10 bases in the junction line up with TRBD2. This TCR came from a human donor who received a combined kidney and bone marrow transplant. The CDR3 protein sequence reads: CASSQAVLAGFGDEQFF. The sequenced DNA is TGTGCCAGCAGCCAAGCCGTACTAGCGGGATTCGGCGATGAGCAGTTCTTC.